Shown below are 2 T cell receptor beta chains from a single sample sequenced in a study of Graves' ophthalmopathy and Graves' hyperthyroidism. RNA transcripts were the template, and TCR beta CDR3 regions were amplified from them. In the first round, RT-PCR was carried out with HTBI primers, and a multiplex PCR formed the second round. TCRdb re-analysed the multiplex PCR reads in MiXCR, keeping a single row per CDR3 protein. The sample lists 300,000 to 500,000 distinct CDR3 sequences; roughly 15% were seen once. The sequenced sample consisted of peripheral blood. All receptors come from a woman between 18 and 29 years old with stable Graves' hyperthyroidism.

J is TRBJ2-5 and V is TRBV20-1, with a weak D call TRBD2 (6 bases). Trimming removed 7 bases from V and 2 bases from J, with 11 bases in between. The CDR3 covers 12 residues. Germline CDR1 reads DFQATT; CDR2 reads SNEGSKA (reference sequence). Here the CDR3 reads CSVVGRQETQYF. The CDR3 DNA follows: TGCAGTGTGGTAGGGAGGCAAGAGACCCAGTACTTC.

This clonotype showed up just a few times. The chain is built from TRBV18 and TRBJ1-1, with 10 bases identical to TRBD1. CDR1 is KGHSH and CDR2 is LQKENI in the germline V gene. Trimming removed 3 bases from V and 4 bases from J; junction bases left unmatched: 8. The CDR3 covers 16 residues. CDR3 protein: CASSPGTGVRGTEAFF. The CDR3 DNA sequence: TGTGCCAGCTCACCTGGGACAGGGGTGAGGGGCACTGAAGCTTTCTTT.